Sequencing of this T cell receptor (beta chain) was carried out in a study of OX40 agonist ivuxolimab in advanced cancers. CDR1 is MDHEN and CDR2 is SYDVKM in the germline V gene. Trimming cost V 2 bases and J 4 bases, with 3 bases left between them. The CDR3 has 12 amino acids. Autoimmune disease history or systemic immunosuppression led to patients being barred. Details on this clone: Its target is not known.

Clones were sequenced by immunoSEQ multiplex PCR, and TCRdb holds only the in-frame ones, with some missing. The sample consists of 65,000 to 95,000 clones, 90% to 95% of them appearing once. General study findings and limits: The antigens recognized by the expanded peripheral T cells, that is their antigen specificity, were not determined. At 0.1 to 3.0 mg/kg, CD4+ and CD8+ blood T cells expanded clonally by week 6. A proportion of nonresponders additionally exhibited low normalized T-cell clonal expansion.

The clonotype originates from an adult with an advanced solid tumor such as melanoma, head and neck, liver or kidney cancer. The chain combines TRBV28 with TRBJ2-1; D is ambiguous. The sequenced sample was CD4+ or CD8+ T cells sorted from blood, obtained in a trial of the OX40 agonist ivuxolimab. The CDR3 here is CASSLNYNEQFF. The CDR3 coding sequence is TGTGCCAGCAGTTTAAATTACAATGAGCAGTTCTTC.